These 11 T cell receptor beta chains came from one sample sequenced in a study of blood T cell repertoires in COVID-19. The assay was immunoSEQ multiplex PCR, and TCRdb's table has in-frame clones only and misses some. The repertoire holds some 250,000 clones, with roughly 80% as singletons. Sequenced material: peripheral blood. The receptor source for this set is a woman aged 18-29 years with acute or convalescent COVID-19.

The chain recombines TRBV21-1 with TRBJ2-7; no DNA check was done on the table's D call, TRBD1. TRBV21-1 is designated a pseudogene. The CDR3 spans 16 residues. CDR3 nucleotides: TGTGCCAGCAGCAAAGTACGGCAGGGTCGGGTCTACGAGCAGTACTTC. Amino acid sequence: CASSKVRQGRVYEQYF.

The chain carries TRBV3-1 (or the pseudogene TRBV3-2) and TRBJ1-1; D is ambiguous. CDR1 LGHDT and CDR2 YNNKEL come from the germline V gene (reference sequence). The CDR3 has 16 residues. The ends were cut back, 0 bases at V and 4 bases at J, with 15 bases in the middle. The CDR3 sequence: CASSQDIRRVATEAFF. The CDR3 region has the DNA TGTGCCAGCAGCCAAGATATCAGGAGGGTCGCCACTGAAGCTTTCTTT.

This clone was found once. This chain links TRBV27 with TRBJ2-3; 8 bases match TRBD2. This CDR3 region has 13 residues. The V gene's germline CDR1 is MNHEY and CDR2 SMNVEV (reference sequence). With V trimmed by 6 bases and J by 5 bases, 4 bases remained unmatched. This CDR3 is CASRGGGLDTQYF. The CDR3 DNA follows: TGTGCCAGCAGAGGCGGGGGGCTAGATACGCAGTATTTT.

This rearrangement joins TRBV7-8 to TRBJ1-6; D possibly corresponds to TRBD1 (6 bases). The CDR3 has 14 residues. Germline V gives CDR1 SGHVS, CDR2 FQNEAQ. V dropped 4 bases and J dropped 9 bases, with 13 bases sitting between them. CDR3 in amino acids: CASSSTGGGSPLHF. The CDR3 DNA reads as TGTGCCAGCAGCTCCACGGGGGGCGGTTCACCCCTCCACTTT.

The table lists this clone with a few counts. The V gene is TRBV7-2, the J gene TRBJ2-5; 7 bases fit TRBD1. CDR3 length equals 14 residues. With V trimmed by 5 bases and J by 5 bases, 8 bases remained unmatched. CDR1 and CDR2 (germline): SGHTA, FQGNSA. CDR3 region: CASSPRQGWETQYF. In DNA, the CDR3 is TGTGCCAGCAGCCCAAGACAGGGCTGGGAGACCCAGTACTTC.

The chain uses TRBV18 and TRBJ1-6, with 7 bases aligning to TRBD1. The CDR3 is 15 residues long. The J segment lost 8 bases and the V segment lost 5 bases, leaving 9 bases of the junction unmatched. Germline values: CDR1 KGHSH, CDR2 LQKENI. Here the CDR3 DNA reads TGTGCCAGCTCAACGGGACAGCCTGGTCATTCACCCCTCCACTTT. It translates to CASSTGQPGHSPLHF.

The chain couples TRBV7-9 to TRBJ2-7, with 7 bases aligning to TRBD2. The V segment lost 1 base and the J segment 2 bases; nucleotides outside the gene matches: 11. Per germline, CDR1 SEHNR and CDR2 FQNEAQ (reference sequence). The CDR3 runs to 17 residues. CDR3 residues: CASSLDGRAGLPYEQYF. The CDR3 bases are TGTGCCAGCAGCTTAGATGGGCGGGCGGGACTACCCTACGAGCAGTACTTC.

This clone has a count of ten or more. The gene calls are TRBV30 and TRBJ1-2; D is unresolved. V lost 3 bases to trimming and J lost 4 bases, with 12 bases between them. The CDR3 totals 13 residues. Germline V gene data show CDR1 as GTSNPN and CDR2 as SVGIG (reference sequence). CDR3 sequence reads: CAWRGQDLYGYTF. The CDR3 DNA follows: TGTGCCTGGAGGGGCCAGGATCTCTATGGCTACACCTTC. Drawing the rest from reference TRBV30 and TRBJ1-2, the complete variable domain is SQTIHQWPATLVQPVGSPLSLECTVEGTSNPNLYWYRQAAGRGLQLLFYSVGIGQISSEVPQNLSASRPQDRQFILSSKKLLLSDSGFYLCAWRGQDLYGYTFGSGTRLTVV.

The chain joins TRBV29-1 to TRBJ1-1, with D uncertain. Trimming shortened V by 7 bases and J by 0 bases, and 12 bases separated the two germline ends. Germline CDR1 is SQVTM and CDR2 is ANQGSEA. CDR3 length: 13 amino acids. The CDR3, as DNA: TGCAGCGCCGCCCCGGGGTTGAACACTGAAGCTTTCTTT. This sequence encodes CSAAPGLNTEAFF.

V usage is TRBV15 and J usage is TRBJ2-7; D might be TRBD1 (7 bases). This CDR3 has 16 residues. The ends were cut back, 1 base at V and 3 bases at J, with 16 bases in the middle. The germline CDR1 and CDR2 sequences are LNHNV and YYDKDF (reference sequence). The CDR3 sequence: CATSRGHSGGYYEQYF. CDR3 coding DNA: TGTGCCACCAGCAGAGGCCACTCAGGGGGGTACTACGAGCAGTACTTC. Together with reference TRBV15 and TRBJ2-7, the CDR3 gives the full variable domain: DAMVIQNPRYQVTQFGKPVTLSCSQTLNHNVMYWYQQKSSQAPKLLFHYYDKDFNNEADTPDNFQSRRPNTSFCFLDIRSPGLGDTAMYLCATSRGHSGGYYEQYFGPGTRLTVT.

This chain connects TRBV5-4 to TRBJ2-1, with TRBD2 matching 12 bases. V dropped 4 bases and J dropped 4; count of bases not matched to a gene: 9. CDR1 is SGHNT, CDR2 YYREEE, per germline (reference sequence). This CDR3 region has 17 residues. The CDR3 DNA sequence: TGTGCCAGCAGCCTGTGGAGACTAGCGGGAGAATACAATGAGCAGTTCTTC. Protein sequence: CASSLWRLAGEYNEQFF. Using reference TRBV5-4 and TRBJ2-1 for the parts outside the CDR3, the full variable domain is ETGVTQSPTHLIKTRGQQVTLRCSSQSGHNTVSWYQQALGQGPQFIFQYYREEENGRGNFPPRFSGLQFPNYSSELNVNALELDDSALYLCASSLWRLAGEYNEQFFGPGTRLTVL.